This record covers a single T cell receptor beta chain. Its target is unknown. The sample belongs to a study of T cells expressing NK-cell markers. General study findings and limits: What remained unclear was the HCMV specificity of expanded NKG2C+ T cell clones. These clonotypes also led the CD3+CD56-NKG2C+ fraction in a handful of donors.

A 5'RACE template switching approach incorporating UMIs was used to make TCR beta cDNA. TCRdb re-called the 5' RACE reads and shows each CDR3 protein once, DNA omitted. This sample contains about 440,000 distinct CDR3 sequences. Sequenced: blood T cells: a sorted CD56 or NKG2C T cell subset, CD4+ or CD8+ T cells, or bulk PBMC T cells (not recorded which). This clonotype was sampled from a woman between 18 and 75 years old in good health.

The CDR3 region is CSARPRPGQTESYEQYF. The chain recombines TRBV20-1 with TRBJ2-7; checking the TCRdb D call of TRBD1 is not possible without DNA. This CDR3 has 17 amino acids. Germline loops: CDR1 DFQATT, CDR2 SNEGSKA (reference sequence).